This TCR beta chain was obtained from a study of a mutant IDH1 vaccine in newly diagnosed glioma. Turning to the study itself: Previous care, which was radiotherapy, temozolomide, or both, most often involved both.

Trimming removed 3 bases at V and 7 bases at J, with 12 bases between. The CDR3 is 12 residues long. Looked up from germline, CDR1 is SQVTM and CDR2 is ANQGSEA. Some clones are missing from TCRdb's copy, which holds only in-frame ones; the method was immunoSEQ multiplex PCR. The sample consists of tens of thousands of clones, about 80% of them appearing once. Specified time point: baseline, week 1 (first vaccination visit). Specified treatment: pre-vaccination baseline after standard-of-care therapy. Specimen: PBMCs, collected from a glioma patient treated with radiotherapy, temozolomide or both. The chain couples TRBV29-1 to TRBJ1-2, with D possibly being TRBD1 (5 bases). The TCR was taken from a woman aged 50 to 65 with glioma. The CDR3 coding sequence is TGCAGCGTTGATGGGGCAGATTTTGGCTACACCTTC. As protein: CSVDGADFGYTF.